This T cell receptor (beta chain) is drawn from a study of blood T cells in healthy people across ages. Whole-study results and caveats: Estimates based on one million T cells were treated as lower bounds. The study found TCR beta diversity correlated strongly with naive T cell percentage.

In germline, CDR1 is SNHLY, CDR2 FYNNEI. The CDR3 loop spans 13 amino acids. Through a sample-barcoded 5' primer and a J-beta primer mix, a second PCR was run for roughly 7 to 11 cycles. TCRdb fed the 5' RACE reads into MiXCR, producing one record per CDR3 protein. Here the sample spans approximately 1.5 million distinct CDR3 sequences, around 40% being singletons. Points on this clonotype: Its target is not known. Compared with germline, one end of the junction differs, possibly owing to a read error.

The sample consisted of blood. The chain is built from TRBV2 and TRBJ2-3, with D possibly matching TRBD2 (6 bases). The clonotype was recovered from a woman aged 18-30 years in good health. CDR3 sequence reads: CASSEGGGDTRYF. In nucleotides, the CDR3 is TGTGCCAGCAGTGAGGGAGGCGGAGATACGCGGTATTTT. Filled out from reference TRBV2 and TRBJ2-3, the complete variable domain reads EPEVTQTPSHQVTQMGQEVILRCVPISNHLYFYWYRQILGQKVEFLVSFYNNEISEKSEIFDDQFSVERPDGSNFTLKIRSTKLEDSAMYFCASSEGGGDTRYFGPGTRLTVL.